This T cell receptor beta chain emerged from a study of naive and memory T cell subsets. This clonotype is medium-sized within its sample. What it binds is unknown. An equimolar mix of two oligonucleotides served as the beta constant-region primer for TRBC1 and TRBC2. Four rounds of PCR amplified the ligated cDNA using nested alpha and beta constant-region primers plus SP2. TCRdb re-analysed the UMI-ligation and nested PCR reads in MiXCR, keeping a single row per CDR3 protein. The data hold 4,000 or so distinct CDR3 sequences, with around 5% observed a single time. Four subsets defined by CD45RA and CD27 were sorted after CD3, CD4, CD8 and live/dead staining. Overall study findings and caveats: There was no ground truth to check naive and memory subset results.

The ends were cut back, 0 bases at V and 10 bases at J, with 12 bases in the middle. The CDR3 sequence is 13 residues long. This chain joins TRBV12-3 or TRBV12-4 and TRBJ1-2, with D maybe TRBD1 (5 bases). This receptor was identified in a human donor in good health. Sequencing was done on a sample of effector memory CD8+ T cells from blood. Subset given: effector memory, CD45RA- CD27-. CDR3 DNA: TGTGCCAGCAGTTTAGCCGCAGGGTTTTCCTACACCTTC. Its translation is CASSLAAGFSYTF.